A selection of T cell receptor beta chains follows, all from one sample in a study of T cells after yellow fever vaccination. TCRdb re-analysed the 5' RACE reads in MiXCR, keeping a single row per CDR3 protein. This sample has around 200,000 distinct CDR3 sequences; about 11% occur once, and the top ten carry just over 35%. The sequences come from CD8+ T cells sorted from PBMCs, collected 15 days after the yellow fever booster vaccination. These receptors came from a man between 18 and 35 years old who received the YFV17D yellow fever vaccine. Both conserved end residues are part of each CDR3. D genes are given only for firm matches. Rows give clone size only sometimes, using once, few, many, or a class for an expanded clone.

TRBV6-2/TRBV6-3	-	TRBJ2-3	few	14	TGTGCCAGCAGTCCCGACAGGCCACCAGATACGCAGTATTTT	CASSPDRPPDTQYF
TRBV9	-	TRBJ2-1	-	14	TGTGCCAGCAGCGTACCTAGCTCCTACAATGAGCAGTTCTTC	CASSVPSSYNEQFF
TRBV7-9	-	TRBJ2-5	few	13	TGTGCCAGCAGTCCTGCCGGGGAAGAGACCCAGTACTTC	CASSPAGEETQYF
TRBV6-5	-	TRBJ2-1	few	12	TGTGCCAGCAGTTACTCCTCAGATGAGCAGTTCTTC	CASSYSSDEQFF
TRBV13	TRBD2	TRBJ2-3	few	15	TGTGCCAGCAGCTTAGGCCTAGCGGACACAGATACGCAGTATTTT	CASSLGLADTDTQYF
TRBV3-1	TRBD1	TRBJ1-5	-	14	TGTGCCAGCAGCCAGACAGGGGCCAATCAGCCCCAGCATTTT	CASSQTGANQPQHF
TRBV6-5	TRBD2	TRBJ2-2	-	15	TGTGCCAGCAGTTACCCCCCGGGGGGGACCGGGGAGCCGTTTTTT	CASSYPPGGTGEPFF
TRBV3-1	-	TRBJ2-6	few	15	TGTGCCAGCAGCCCGGCCCCCTCTGGGGCCAACGTCCTGACTTTC	CASSPAPSGANVLTF
TRBV5-1	-	TRBJ1-5	many	14	TGCGCCAGCAGTCTGATAACGGATGGTCAGCCCCAGCATTTT	CASSLITDGQPQHF
TRBV6-5	TRBD2	TRBJ2-7	-	14	TGTGCCAGCAGCCGTAGCGGGGGGGCCAACGAGCAGTACTTC	CASSRSGGANEQYF
TRBV24-1	-	TRBJ2-3	-	12	TGTGCCACCAGTGATTGGACGCCTACGCAGTATTTT	CATSDWTPTQYF
TRBV5-1	TRBD2	TRBJ2-1	many	14	TGCGCCAGCAGGTGGCTAGCGGCCCCCAATGAGCAGTTCTTC	CASRWLAAPNEQFF
TRBV7-9	TRBD2	TRBJ2-1	few	15	TGTGCCAGCAGCTCCGGGAGGACACATGTCGATGAGCAGTTCTTC	CASSSGRTHVDEQFF
TRBV27	-	TRBJ2-7	-	18	TGTGCCAGCAGTTTAACGCCCCTGGCAGGGAGGTTGACCTACGAGCAGTACTTC	CASSLTPLAGRLTYEQYF
TRBV4-3	TRBD1	TRBJ2-3	few	15	TGCGCCAGCAGCCATAGACAGGGGCCAGCAGATACGCAGTATTTT	CASSHRQGPADTQYF
TRBV6-6	-	TRBJ2-7	few	14	TGTGCCAGCAGCCCCCCCGACAGCCCCTACGAGCAGTACTTC	CASSPPDSPYEQYF
TRBV5-1	-	TRBJ2-1	many	12	TGCGCCAGCAGCTTGAGGGAAGATGAGCAGTTCTTC	CASSLREDEQFF
TRBV7-9	TRBD1	TRBJ2-2	few	18	TGTGCCAGCAGCTTACCAGGGGGCTTGGTCGACTTGGCCGGGGAGCTGTTTTTT	CASSLPGGLVDLAGELFF
TRBV10-3	TRBD1	TRBJ1-1	many	15	TGTGCCATCAGTGATTCCCGGACAGGGGTCACTGAAGCTTTCTTT	CAISDSRTGVTEAFF
TRBV4-1	-	TRBJ1-1	few	14	TGCGCCAGCAGCCATTCATGGGGGGTCTCTGAAGCTTTCTTT	CASSHSWGVSEAFF
TRBV4-1	-	TRBJ2-7	many	14	TGCGCCAGCAGCCAAGAACGGGGTTTCTACGAGCAGTACTTC	CASSQERGFYEQYF
TRBV9	-	TRBJ1-3	-	15	TGTGCCAGCAGCGAAGCGGGACACTCTGGAAACACCATATATTTT	CASSEAGHSGNTIYF
TRBV7-3	-	TRBJ2-5	-	15	TGTGCCAGCAGCCAATGGTCGGGGGCCGGAGAGACCCAGTACTTC	CASSQWSGAGETQYF
TRBV7-6	-	TRBJ2-3	few	14	TGTGCCAGCAGCTCTGGGGGACGGAGGGCTACGCAGTATTTT	CASSSGGRRATQYF
TRBV6-5	-	TRBJ1-1	-	15	TGTGCCAGCAGTTACTCGGGGGGCGGAGGTACTGAAGCTTTCTTT	CASSYSGGGGTEAFF
TRBV3-1	TRBD2	TRBJ2-3	few	19	TGTGCCAGCAGCCAAAAACCGGGACTAGCGGGGGTTAGCACAGATACGCAGTATTTT	CASSQKPGLAGVSTDTQYF
TRBV7-9	-	TRBJ1-1	many	13	TGTGCCAGCAGCCCCCCCTGGGGCACTGAAGCTTTCTTT	CASSPPWGTEAFF
TRBV5-1	-	TRBJ1-1	-	14	TGCGCCAGCAGCCCCCATCGGTTGAACACTGAAGCTTTCTTT	CASSPHRLNTEAFF
TRBV20-1	-	TRBJ2-3	-	15	TGCAGTGCTAGTTGGGAAACTACTAGCACAGATACGCAGTATTTT	CSASWETTSTDTQYF